This T cell receptor (beta chain) is from a study of blood T cell repertoires in COVID-19. For the study at large: Some COVID-19 samples were acute and others convalescent; all came from the United States, Italy and Spain. Nucleic acid was either cDNA or gDNA, and it came from T cells, B-cell-depleted T cells, or PBMCs.

In the original workflow: The authors estimated nucleated cell counts from reference gene primer amplification. The assay was immunoSEQ multiplex PCR, and TCRdb's table has in-frame clones only and misses some. Clone size and V and J calls were adopted from that table, with D and trimming inferred from the DNA. This table holds tens of thousands of clones, approximately 85% found once. This clone was seen only once. The CDR3 sequence is 15 residues long. Germline V lookup: CDR1 SEHNR, CDR2 FQNEAQ (reference sequence). The V and J ends lost 7 bases and 4 bases, in that order; junction bases with no gene match: 9.

Sequences were obtained from peripheral blood. This chain joins TRBV7-9 and TRBJ1-3, with 8 bases fitting TRBD1. The source is a human donor in a cohort sampled during active COVID-19. This chain's CDR3 is CASIPDRAMGNTIYF. The CDR3 DNA follows: TGTGCCAGCATCCCGGACAGGGCAATGGGAAACACCATATATTTT.